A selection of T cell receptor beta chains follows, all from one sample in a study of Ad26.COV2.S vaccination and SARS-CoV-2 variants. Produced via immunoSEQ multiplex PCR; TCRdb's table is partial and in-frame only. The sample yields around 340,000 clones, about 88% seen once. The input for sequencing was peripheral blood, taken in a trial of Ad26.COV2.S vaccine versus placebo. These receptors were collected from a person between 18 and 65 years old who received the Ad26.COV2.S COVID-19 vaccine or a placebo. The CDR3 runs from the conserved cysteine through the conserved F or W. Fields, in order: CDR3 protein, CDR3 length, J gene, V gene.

CDR3 protein: CAWRGGQANTEAFF
CDR3 length: 14
J gene: TRBJ1-1
V gene: TRBV30

CDR3 protein: CASSLAQGGTEAFF
CDR3 length: 14
J gene: TRBJ1-1
V gene: TRBV5-1

CDR3 protein: CASSQLTGMNTEAFF
CDR3 length: 15
J gene: TRBJ1-1
V gene: TRBV7-9

CDR3 protein: CASSGQANTGELFF
CDR3 length: 14
J gene: TRBJ2-2
V gene: TRBV6-4

CDR3 protein: CATSDPRYNYGYTF
CDR3 length: 14
J gene: TRBJ1-2
V gene: TRBV24-1

CDR3 protein: CASSIANSNQPQHF
CDR3 length: 14
J gene: TRBJ1-5
V gene: TRBV19

CDR3 protein: CASSAGTGQETQYF
CDR3 length: 14
J gene: TRBJ2-5
V gene: TRBV18

CDR3 protein: CASSPWTENTEAFF
CDR3 length: 14
J gene: TRBJ1-1
V gene: TRBV18

CDR3 protein: CASSDRGTGVSGGNTIYF
CDR3 length: 18
J gene: TRBJ1-3
V gene: TRBV9

CDR3 protein: CAISEARTSNQPQHF
CDR3 length: 15
J gene: TRBJ1-5
V gene: TRBV10-3

CDR3 protein: CASSPIRRRYGYTF
CDR3 length: 14
J gene: TRBJ1-2
V gene: TRBV28